One T cell receptor (beta chain) is described in this entry. Its target is not known. Since a far larger clone is one base different, this is likely a read error. Measured with immunoSEQ multiplex PCR; TCRdb has only the in-frame clones, and not every one. The profile covers some 80,000 clones, with about 83% appearing a single time and more than 20% taken by the ten largest. These data come from a study of OX40 agonist ivuxolimab in advanced cancers. Study-wide context: Cohort: about 80% men, mean age about 60, aged about 20 to 80. Of the participants, under 50% had some prior anti-PD-1, anti-PD-L1 or anti-CTLA-4 therapy, which was allowed.

Study outcomes and limitations: Which antigen the expanded peripheral T cells recognized is unknown.

The specimen was CD4+ or CD8+ T cells sorted from blood, collected in a trial of the OX40 agonist ivuxolimab. This TCR was sampled from an adult with an advanced solid tumor such as melanoma, head and neck, liver or kidney cancer.

The CDR3 sequence: CASSEAVYEQYF. The CDR3 nucleotides read TGTGCCAGCAGTGAGGCCGTATACGAGCAGTACTTC. The chain combines TRBV6-4 with TRBJ2-5; D is undetermined. The J call may be wrong; the DNA end is better matched by TRBJ2-7. There are 12 residues in the CDR3. Germline lookup yields CDR1 MRHNA and CDR2 SNTAGT.